The 9 T cell receptor beta chains given below trace back to one sample, sequenced in a study of shared clonotypes between healthy human individuals. Measured with immunoSEQ multiplex PCR; TCRdb has only the in-frame clones, and not every one. The sample shows over 1.4 million clones, about 96% of them seen only once. Sequencing used naive CD4+ T cells sorted from blood. Noted subset: CD45RA+ positively selected. The receptor set was obtained from a man aged 30-40 years in good health.

This clone has only one observation. The genes are TRBV10-2 and TRBJ1-5, with D possibly being TRBD1 (6 bases). The V gene lost 6 bases and the J gene lost 7 bases, with 16 bases spanning the gap. The CDR3 loop spans 14 amino acids. Germline CDR1 and CDR2: WSHSY and SAAADI. CDR3 sequence: CASSDRTVRQPQHF. CDR3 nucleotide sequence: TGCGCCAGCAGCGATAGGACAGTAAGGCAGCCCCAGCATTTT.

The chain links TRBV7-9 to TRBJ2-5; D gene ambiguous. The CDR3 is 14 amino acids. Germline V gene data show CDR1 as SEHNR and CDR2 as FQNEAQ (reference sequence). Trimming removed 1 base at V and 6 bases at J, with 12 bases between. CDR3 nucleotides: TGTGCCAGCAGCTTAGGGCGGAACGTAAAGACCCAGTACTTC. Translating it yields CASSLGRNVKTQYF.

This rearrangement joins TRBV19 to TRBJ2-3, with a tentative D call TRBD1 (5 bases). Trimming stripped 5 bases from V and 2 bases from J, with 20 bases between. The CDR3 has 17 amino acids. Germline CDR1 is LNHDA and CDR2 is SQIVND (reference sequence). This CDR3 is CASSPRPTGFITDTQYF. The CDR3 DNA reads as TGTGCCAGTAGTCCCCGCCCAACAGGTTTCATCACAGATACGCAGTATTTT. The whole variable domain, filled in from reference TRBV19 and TRBJ2-3, reads DGGITQSPKYLFRKEGQNVTLSCEQNLNHDAMYWYRQDPGQGLRLIYYSQIVNDFQKGDIAEGYSVSREKKESFPLTVTSAQKNPTAFYLCASSPRPTGFITDTQYFGPGTRLTVL.

The CDR3 region is CASSVGTSTYNEQFF. CDR3 coding DNA: TGTGCCAGCAGCGTAGGGACTAGTACCTACAATGAGCAGTTCTTC. The chain recombines TRBV9 with TRBJ2-1; TRBD2 matches 7 bases. V was clipped by 0 bases and J by 2 bases; unmatched bases: 2. The CDR3 sequence is 15 residues long. Per the germline V gene, CDR1 is SGDLS and CDR2 is YYNGEE.

This clone has a handful of counts. The chain employs TRBV29-1 and TRBJ2-5; the D is unclear. Germline V gene data show CDR1 as SQVTM and CDR2 as ANQGSEA. Trimming shortened V by 2 bases and J by 2 bases, and 6 bases separated the two germline ends. The CDR3 has 12 residues. DNA of the CDR3: TGCAGCGTTGAATCGGCGCAAGAGACCCAGTACTTC. As protein: CSVESAQETQYF.

The gene calls are TRBV14 and TRBJ2-1, with D possibly being TRBD2 (6 bases). The CDR3 has 15 residues. Deletions cut 1 base from V and 2 bases from J, with 9 bases between. Germline CDR1 SGHDN, CDR2 FVKESK. The CDR3 bases are TGTGCCAGCAGCCAAGGGACTAACCCCTACAATGAGCAGTTCTTC. Translating gives CASSQGTNPYNEQFF.

The chain links TRBV6-1 to TRBJ1-5; 9 bases line up with TRBD1. The germline CDR1 and CDR2 sequences are MNHNS and SASEGT. J lost 0 bases, V lost 6 bases, and 3 bases had no gene match. The CDR3 consists of 15 residues. For the CDR3, the DNA is TGTGCCAGCAGCGGACAGGGGAATAGCAATCAGCCCCAGCATTTT. This sequence encodes CASSGQGNSNQPQHF.

This chain joins TRBV7-6 and TRBJ2-1; 7 bases line up with TRBD2. Losses at the gene ends were 1 base for V and 5 bases for J; bases not matched to a gene: 5. Germline V lookup: CDR1 SGHVS, CDR2 FNYEAQ. The CDR3 has 15 residues. The CDR3, as DNA: TGTGCCAGCAGCTTAGGAGTGGGAGGGAACAATGAGCAGTTCTTC. Translating it yields CASSLGVGGNNEQFF. The full variable domain, rest sourced from reference TRBV7-6 and TRBJ2-1, is GAGVSQSPRYKVTKRGQDVALRCDPISGHVSLYWYRQALGQGPEFLTYFNYEAQQDKSGLPNDRFSAERPEGSISTLTIQRTEQRDSAMYRCASSLGVGGNNEQFFGPGTRLTVL.

This chain joins TRBV6-5 and TRBJ1-4; 7 bases are a match to TRBD1. This CDR3 is built from 13 residues. Looked up from germline, CDR1 is MNHEY and CDR2 is SVGAGI. The trim removed 6 bases at V and 6 bases at J, leaving 4 bases unmatched. The CDR3 DNA sequence: TGTGCCAGCAGCCGACAGGGAGATGAAAAACTGTTTTTT. Its translation: CASSRQGDEKLFF.